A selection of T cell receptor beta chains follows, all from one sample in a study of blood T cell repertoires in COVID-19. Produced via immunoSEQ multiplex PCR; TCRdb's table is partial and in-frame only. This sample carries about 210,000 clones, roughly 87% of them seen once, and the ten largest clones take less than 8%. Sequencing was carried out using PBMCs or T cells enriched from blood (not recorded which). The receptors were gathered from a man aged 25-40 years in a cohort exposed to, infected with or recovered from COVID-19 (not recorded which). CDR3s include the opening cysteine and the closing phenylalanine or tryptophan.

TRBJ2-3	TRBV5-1	CASSLGLAKSTDTQYF
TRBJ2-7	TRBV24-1	CATSSASGRREQYF
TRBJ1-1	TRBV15	CATSRGYRVGTEAFF
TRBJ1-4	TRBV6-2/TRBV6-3	CASSHYGGQGNEKLFF
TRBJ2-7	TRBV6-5	CASSYDRGYEQYF
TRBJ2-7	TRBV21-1	CASSKDFASNLFTFKYEQYF
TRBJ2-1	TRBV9	CASSASGRADNEQFF
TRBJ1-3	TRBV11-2	CASSSKGQAGNTIYF
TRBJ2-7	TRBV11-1	CASSRIDVGGNEQYF
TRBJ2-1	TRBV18	CASSDLVNEQFF
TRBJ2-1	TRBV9	CASSVFDSSTYNEQFF
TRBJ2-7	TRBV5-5	CASSSTGSYEQYF
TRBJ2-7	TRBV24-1	CATSALTSGRVTYEQYF
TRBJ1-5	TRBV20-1	CSASGSEGAQHF
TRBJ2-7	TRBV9	CASSVAPSDEQYF
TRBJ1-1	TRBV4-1	CASSQVTGTRNTEAFF
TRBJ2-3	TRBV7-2	CASSLDRAKDTQYF
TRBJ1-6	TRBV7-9	CASSSAGTGVIPLHF